The 24 T cell receptor beta chains reported below all come from one sample, sequenced in a study of shared clonotypes between healthy human individuals. The protocol was immunoSEQ multiplex PCR, while the TCRdb copy is restricted to in-frame clones and leaves out a portion. The sample carries some 580,000 clones, more than 95% recorded once. The sample comprised naive CD4+ T cells sorted from blood. This sample's subset: CD45RA+ positively selected. The receptors stem from a woman aged 25-40 years in good health.

The rearrangement joins TRBV18 to TRBJ1-2; 9 bases align to TRBD1. The germline CDR1 and CDR2 sequences are KGHSH and LQKENI. V was pared by 6 bases and J by 8 bases, with 10 bases of the junction left unmatched. The CDR3 runs 14 residues. In DNA form, the CDR3 reads TGTGCCAGCTCCGAAGTAAGGACAGGGGAAGGCTACACCTTC. Protein product: CASSEVRTGEGYTF.

This chain's CDR3 is CASSPNGGRAETQYF. CDR3 sequence (DNA): TGTGCCAGCAGCCCCAATGGGGGGCGCGCGGAGACCCAGTACTTC. This sequence joins TRBV11-3 and TRBJ2-5, with D perhaps assigned TRBD1 or TRBD2 (6 bases each). The CDR3 length is 15 residues. Germline V gene sequence: CDR1 SGHNT, CDR2 YENEEA. Trimming cost V 5 bases and J 5 bases, with 18 bases left between them.

The chain employs TRBV11-2 and TRBJ2-3; D perhaps matches TRBD1 (6 bases). The germline V gene has CDR1 SGHAT and CDR2 FQNNGV. This CDR3 is 15 amino acids long. V shed 1 base and J shed 3 bases, with 11 bases lying between them. CDR3 coding DNA: TGTGCCAGCAGCTTAGGATACAGGGAAACAGATACGCAGTATTTT. This encodes CASSLGYRETDTQYF.

This chain joins TRBV4-2 and TRBJ2-7; 14 bases match TRBD2. Germline CDR1 LGHNA, CDR2 YNFKEQ. V was clipped by 0 bases and J by 6 bases; unmatched bases: 7. This CDR3 has 17 amino acids. The CDR3 loop reads CASSQDVGTSGSFEQYF. The CDR3 nucleotides are TGTGCCAGCAGCCAAGATGTGGGGACTAGCGGGAGTTTCGAGCAGTACTTC.

CDR3: CASSSWSGRSLLYEQYF. In DNA form, the CDR3 reads TGTGCCAGCAGCTCATGGAGCGGGAGGAGTCTACTCTACGAGCAGTACTTC. The chain carries TRBV5-8 and TRBJ2-7; 9 nucleotides align to TRBD2. V trimming: 3 bases; J trimming: 3 bases; junction bases outside the gene matches: 13. The CDR3 runs 17 residues. Germline values: CDR1 SGHTS, CDR2 YDEGEE.

Remarks on this clone: Distinct nucleotide sequences in the sample also encode this CDR3. The rearrangement joins TRBV14 to TRBJ2-2; D remains ambiguous. CDR1 and CDR2 from the germline V gene are SGHDN and FVKESK. V was pared by 0 bases and J by 2 bases, with 4 bases between. The length of the CDR3 is 14 residues. CDR3 nucleotides: TGTGCCAGCAGCCAAGACTACAACACCGGGGAGCTGTTTTTT. Its protein is CASSQDYNTGELFF.

The chain employs TRBV5-1 and TRBJ2-3, with 7 bases aligning to TRBD2. V lost 0 bases and J lost 1; bases outside the gene matches: 5. This CDR3 spans 16 amino acids. CDR1 and CDR2 (germline): SGHRS, YFSETQ. The CDR3 DNA reads as TGCGCCAGCAGCTTGGCCCTTCGGGAGGGCACAGATACGCAGTATTTT. Its protein is CASSLALREGTDTQYF. The full variable domain, its missing parts supplied by reference TRBV5-1 and TRBJ2-3, is KAGVTQTPRYLIKTRGQQVTLSCSPISGHRSVSWYQQTPGQGLQFLFEYFSETQRNKGNFPGRFSGRQFSNSRSEMNVSTLELGDSALYLCASSLALREGTDTQYFGPGTRLTVL.

The CDR3 is CASRPRGTEAFF. The CDR3 nucleotides are TGTGCCAGCAGGCCAAGGGGCACTGAAGCTTTCTTT. The J gene is TRBJ1-1, the V gene TRBV28; tentative D call: TRBD1 (5 bases). The germline V gene encodes CDR1 MDHEN and CDR2 SYDVKM. V lost 6 bases and J 4 bases, leaving 9 bases between the germline ends. The CDR3 length is 12 residues.

This chain links TRBV15 with TRBJ1-2, with a possible D match to TRBD1 (5 bases). The germline V and J ends were trimmed by 1 base and 0 bases, with 15 bases remaining between them. Germline V lookup: CDR1 LNHNV, CDR2 YYDKDF (reference sequence). The CDR3 has 17 residues. The CDR3 loop is CATSRGSRVVANYGYTF. The CDR3 DNA reads TGTGCCACCAGCAGAGGAAGCAGGGTCGTAGCTAACTATGGCTACACCTTC.

The chain recombines TRBV5-1 with TRBJ2-7; D possibly corresponds to TRBD1 (6 bases). V was shortened by 0 bases and J by 0 bases, with 13 bases between the two germline ends. Germline loops: CDR1 SGHRS, CDR2 YFSETQ. This CDR3 is built from 16 residues. DNA for the CDR3: TGCGCCAGCAGCTTGGCCGTTGACAGGTACTCCTACGAGCAGTACTTC. Its protein product is CASSLAVDRYSYEQYF.

The chain couples TRBV1 to TRBJ2-1. TRBV1 is listed as a pseudogene. CDR3 size: 18 residues. For the CDR3, the DNA is TGCACCAGCAGCCAGGCACAGGCCCCGGGACCCTCCTACAATGAGCAGTTCTTC. Its translation: CTSSQAQAPGPSYNEQFF.

The chain combines TRBV5-1 with TRBJ2-7; D call uncertain. Trimming left V 4 bases short and J 3 bases short, with 14 bases between. This CDR3 region has 14 residues. CDR1 SGHRS and CDR2 YFSETQ come from the germline V gene. The CDR3 loop is CASSPYTDNYEQYF. CDR3 bases: TGCGCCAGCAGCCCCTACACAGACAACTACGAGCAGTACTTC.

The chain is built from TRBV28 and TRBJ1-5; no clear D. The CDR3 covers 16 residues. Germline V gene data show CDR1 as MDHEN and CDR2 as SYDVKM. V lost 5 bases and J lost 0, with 14 bases in between. The CDR3 nucleotides read TGTGCCAGCAGTCCCAGAGAGCCCAATAGCAATCAGCCCCAGCATTTT. Translated, it gives CASSPREPNSNQPQHF.

The gene calls are TRBV19 and TRBJ1-5; 9 bases map to TRBD1. CDR1 and CDR2 (germline): LNHDA, SQIVND (reference sequence). The CDR3 totals 15 residues. The junction had 7 bases not matched to a gene; V was cut back by 4 bases and J by 6 bases. The CDR3 region has the DNA TGTGCCAGTAGTAACCCGGGACAGGGACTTCAGCCCCAGCATTTT. Translated, it gives CASSNPGQGLQPQHF.

The CDR3 DNA reads TGTGCCAGCAGAAGGACAGATTCAGTTGAAGCTTTCTTT. Translated, it gives CASRRTDSVEAFF. The chain links TRBV2 to TRBJ1-1; D perhaps matches TRBD1 (6 bases). Germline CDR1 SNHLY, CDR2 FYNNEI. This CDR3 has 13 amino acids. Trimming shortened V by 6 bases and J by 7 bases, and 15 bases separated the two germline ends.

This chain joins TRBV28 and TRBJ1-4; D is possibly TRBD1 (6 bases). Trimming removed 6 bases at V and 0 bases at J, with 8 bases between. This CDR3 has 14 residues. Germline CDR1 MDHEN, CDR2 SYDVKM. The DNA for the CDR3 is TGTGCCAGCAGGGACAGTACAACTAATGAAAAACTGTTTTTT. This encodes CASRDSTTNEKLFF.

The chain couples TRBV19 to TRBJ2-2; TRBD2 matches 9 bases. This CDR3 spans 15 amino acids. Germline CDR1 is LNHDA and CDR2 is SQIVND (reference sequence). The J segment lost 6 bases and the V segment lost 1 base, leaving 3 bases of the junction unmatched. The CDR3 loop reads CASSIGGRAAGELFF. The CDR3 region has the DNA TGTGCCAGTAGTATAGGCGGGAGGGCGGCCGGGGAGCTGTTTTTT.

The chain combines TRBV10-2 with TRBJ2-7; 8 bases fit TRBD2. In germline, CDR1 is WSHSY, CDR2 SAAADI. The CDR3 contains 16 residues. The J segment lost 2 bases and the V segment lost 0 bases, leaving 6 bases of the junction unmatched. CDR3 sequence reads: CASSESRGRPPYEQYF. In nucleotides, the CDR3 is TGCGCCAGCAGTGAGTCACGCGGGAGGCCCCCCTACGAGCAGTACTTC.

V and J are TRBV5-4 and TRBJ2-7; D possibly corresponds to TRBD1 (5 bases). This CDR3 is 13 amino acids long. Germline CDR1 SGHNT, CDR2 YYREEE (reference sequence). V shed 0 bases and J shed 5 bases, with 9 bases lying between them. Here the CDR3 reads CASSLAGMNEQYF. CDR3 DNA sequence: TGTGCCAGCAGCTTGGCAGGGATGAACGAGCAGTACTTC.

The rearrangement joins TRBV19 to TRBJ2-5; D gene unclear. The J call may be faulty, since TRBJ2-7 better matches the DNA end. The CDR3 sequence is 16 residues long. Germline CDR1 LNHDA, CDR2 SQIVND (reference sequence). CDR3 sequence reads: CASSIDLQEYSYEQYF. The CDR3 coding sequence is TGTGCCAGTAGTATAGATCTGCAGGAATACTCCTACGAGCAGTACTTC.

The chain uses TRBV7-8 and TRBJ2-1; 11 nucleotides match TRBD2. The CDR3 totals 15 residues. Per the germline V gene, CDR1 is SGHVS and CDR2 is FQNEAQ. V lost 5 bases and J lost 4; bases outside the gene matches: 4. CDR3 DNA: TGTGCCAGCAGCACCCGACTAGCGGGATACAATGAGCAGTTCTTC. This gives the protein CASSTRLAGYNEQFF.

This chain uses TRBV7-9 with TRBJ1-2; possible D gene TRBD1, 6 bases. This CDR3 spans 13 amino acids. V lost 7 bases and J 0 bases, leaving 9 bases between the germline ends. Per germline, CDR1 SEHNR and CDR2 FQNEAQ (reference sequence). The CDR3 sequence: CASNQGSNYGYTF. The CDR3 DNA sequence: TGTGCCAGCAATCAGGGGTCTAACTATGGCTACACCTTC.

CDR3 nucleotides: TGTGCCAGCAGTTTACAGGTGAACACTGAAGCTTTCTTT. It yields the protein CASSLQVNTEAFF. The V gene is TRBV28, the J gene TRBJ1-1; D is unresolved. Germline assignment: CDR1 MDHEN and CDR2 SYDVKM. The V and J ends lost 2 bases and 0 bases respectively, with 4 bases between them. The CDR3 runs 13 residues.

This chain uses TRBV9 with TRBJ2-6; no clear D gene. Trimming left V 4 bases short and J 4 bases short, with 18 bases between. There are 17 residues in the CDR3. Germline loops: CDR1 SGDLS, CDR2 YYNGEE. The CDR3 spells CASSSMLVGVGANVLTF. The CDR3 DNA is TGTGCCAGCAGCTCCATGCTAGTTGGGGTAGGGGCCAACGTCCTGACTTTC. Full variable domain (rest looked up from reference TRBV9 and TRBJ2-6): DSGVTQTPKHLITATGQRVTLRCSPRSGDLSVYWYQQSLDQGLQFLIQYYNGEERAKGNILERFSAQQFPDLHSELNLSSLELGDSALYFCASSSMLVGVGANVLTFGAGSRLTVL.